The 17 T cell receptor beta chains reported below all come from one sample, sequenced in a study of OX40 agonist ivuxolimab in advanced cancers. Assay used: immunoSEQ multiplex PCR; TCRdb lists only in-frame clones, some missing. The table includes tens of thousands of clones, under 90% detected once. Material: CD4+ or CD8+ T cells sorted from blood, obtained in a trial of the OX40 agonist ivuxolimab. The receptors come from an adult with an advanced solid tumor such as melanoma, head and neck, liver or kidney cancer.

This chain links TRBV6-5 with TRBJ1-3; D is perhaps TRBD1 (6 bases). This CDR3 is 14 amino acids long. Trimming shortened V by 8 bases and J by 3 bases, and 14 bases separated the two germline ends. Germline CDR1 reads MNHEY; CDR2 reads SVGAGI. In nucleotides, the CDR3 is TGTGCCAGCCGTTCGGGAGGGGGTGGAAACACCATATATTTT. Protein: CASRSGGGGNTIYF.

The V gene is TRBV29-1, the J gene TRBJ1-4; D gene uncertain. Germline assignment: CDR1 SQVTM and CDR2 ANQGSEA. Trimming removed 2 bases from V and 6 bases from J, with 10 bases in between. The CDR3 consists of 13 residues. CDR3 nucleotide sequence: TGCAGCGTTGAACGTAGGAGGGATGAAAAACTGTTTTTT. The encoded protein is CSVERRRDEKLFF.

There are a few counts of this clone. J is TRBJ1-4 and V is TRBV6-4, with D hard to call. Germline loops: CDR1 MRHNA, CDR2 SNTAGT. V lost 7 bases, J lost 3 bases, and 12 bases lay in between. The CDR3 loop spans 14 amino acids. Here the CDR3 reads CASTSASANEKLFF. CDR3 in DNA: TGTGCCAGCACGTCTGCCTCGGCTAATGAAAAACTGTTTTTT.

This rearrangement joins TRBV7-2 to TRBJ2-1, with D unresolved. Per the germline V gene, CDR1 is SGHTA and CDR2 is FQGNSA. The CDR3 consists of 15 residues. V was shortened by 1 base and J by 5 bases, with 12 bases between the two germline ends. This chain's CDR3 is CASSLVGASNNEQFF. CDR3 nucleotide sequence: TGTGCCAGCAGCTTAGTAGGAGCCAGCAACAATGAGCAGTTCTTC.

V usage is TRBV29-1 and J usage is TRBJ2-6; D remains unclear. The ends were cut back, 1 base at V and 3 bases at J, with 7 bases in the middle. The CDR3 totals 14 residues. Per germline, CDR1 SQVTM and CDR2 ANQGSEA. As DNA, the CDR3 is TGCAGCGTTGAAGGGGGTAATGGGGCCAACGTCCTGACTTTC. Translating it yields CSVEGGNGANVLTF.

This clone was recorded once. The rearrangement joins TRBV13 to TRBJ2-7; TRBD1 matches at 9 bases. V was pared by 3 bases and J by 2 bases, with 2 bases of the junction left unmatched. Germline CDR1 and CDR2: PRHDT and FYEKMQ (reference sequence). The CDR3 covers 14 residues. Here the CDR3 reads CASSFRQGAYEQYF. The CDR3 region has the DNA TGTGCCAGCAGCTTCAGACAGGGGGCCTACGAGCAGTACTTC.

This chain uses TRBV19 with TRBJ1-2, with 7 nucleotides matching TRBD1. V gave up 0 bases and J gave up 4 bases; unmatched junction bases: 5. There are 15 residues in the CDR3. Germline loops: CDR1 LNHDA, CDR2 SQIVND (reference sequence). CDR3 DNA: TGTGCCAGTAGTATAGATGGACAGGCCAGCTATGGCTACACCTTC. Encoded protein: CASSIDGQASYGYTF.

The chain uses TRBV10-3 and TRBJ1-5; 9 bases line up with TRBD1. The CDR3 runs 17 residues. Per germline, CDR1 ENHRY and CDR2 SYGVKD. Losses at the gene ends were 2 bases for V and 2 bases for J; bases not matched to a gene: 7. The CDR3 reads CAISEGQGTIGNQPQHF. CDR3 coding DNA: TGTGCCATCAGTGAGGGACAGGGGACCATAGGCAATCAGCCCCAGCATTTT.

The gene calls are TRBV19 and TRBJ2-2; D call uncertain. The V gene lost 0 bases and the J gene lost 2 bases, with 4 bases spanning the gap. CDR3 size: 14 residues. Germline values: CDR1 LNHDA, CDR2 SQIVND (reference sequence). CDR3 DNA sequence: TGTGCCAGTAGTATAGAATTCAACACCGGGGAGCTGTTTTTT. Its protein is CASSIEFNTGELFF.

This clone was seen a few times. The chain couples TRBV11-2 to TRBJ2-1, with 7 bases that match TRBD1. Germline-derived CDR1 and CDR2 are SGHAT and FQNNGV. The CDR3 runs 15 residues. Trimming cost V 4 bases and J 0 bases; bases outside gene matches: 3. For the CDR3, the DNA is TGTGCCAGCAGCTCGGGACAGAGCTCCTACAATGAGCAGTTCTTC. Translating gives CASSSGQSSYNEQFF.

The V gene is TRBV27, the J gene TRBJ1-2, with 9 bases lining up with TRBD1. Germline V gene sequence: CDR1 MNHEY, CDR2 SMNVEV (reference sequence). V shed 3 bases, J shed 2 bases, and the junction held 1 base outside the gene matches. The CDR3 extends over 14 amino acids. The CDR3 DNA follows: TGTGCCAGCAGTTTGACAGGGGGGAACTATGGCTACACCTTC. Its protein is CASSLTGGNYGYTF.

The rearrangement uses TRBV6-6 and TRBJ2-1; a weak D match, TRBD2 (5 bases). V lost 11 bases and J 7 bases, leaving 21 bases between the germline ends. Germline CDR1 is MNHNY and CDR2 is SVGAGI (reference sequence). CDR3 size: 14 residues. CDR3 residues: CAVQRTAAKNEQFF. CDR3 nucleotides: TGTGCCGTCCAGAGGACTGCTGCCAAAAATGAGCAGTTCTTC.

The chain uses TRBV9 and TRBJ1-2; D remains ambiguous. The CDR3 loop spans 16 amino acids. Trimming left V 3 bases short and J 2 bases short, with 17 bases between. Germline V gene lookup returns CDR1 SGDLS and CDR2 YYNGEE. This CDR3 is CASSAALGQLNYGYTF. As DNA, the CDR3 is TGTGCCAGCAGCGCTGCTCTCGGGCAGCTGAACTATGGCTACACCTTC. The full variable domain, rest sourced from reference TRBV9 and TRBJ1-2, is DSGVTQTPKHLITATGQRVTLRCSPRSGDLSVYWYQQSLDQGLQFLIQYYNGEERAKGNILERFSAQQFPDLHSELNLSSLELGDSALYFCASSAALGQLNYGYTFGSGTRLTVV.

The gene calls are TRBV9 and TRBJ1-2, with D hard to call. The V and J ends lost 0 bases and 9 bases respectively, with 6 bases between them. In germline, CDR1 is SGDLS, CDR2 YYNGEE. CDR3 length equals 11 residues. CDR3 protein: CASSVEIRYTF. DNA for the CDR3: TGTGCCAGCAGCGTAGAGATCCGCTACACCTTC.

The V call is TRBV19, the J call TRBJ2-3, with D perhaps TRBD2 (6 bases). This CDR3 has 15 residues. V lost 7 bases and J 2 bases, leaving 16 bases between the germline ends. Germline loops: CDR1 LNHDA, CDR2 SQIVND (reference sequence). As DNA, the CDR3 is TGTGCCAGTACCCTGTACGGGGGAACCACAGATACGCAGTATTTT. It translates to CASTLYGGTTDTQYF.

Only one count was recorded for this clone. The chain couples TRBV7-9 to TRBJ1-2; 9 bases are a match to TRBD1. V gave up 5 bases and J gave up 0 bases; unmatched junction bases: 7. Germline CDR1 is SEHNR and CDR2 is FQNEAQ (reference sequence). This CDR3 comprises 16 residues. The chain's CDR3 is CASSPQGAQANYGYTF. The CDR3 DNA reads TGTGCCAGCAGCCCACAGGGGGCTCAAGCTAACTATGGCTACACCTTC.

The gene calls are TRBV5-4 and TRBJ1-2; D may be TRBD1 (6 bases). The CDR3 totals 13 residues. V lost 0 bases to trimming and J lost 5 bases, with 8 bases between them. In germline, CDR1 is SGHNT, CDR2 YYREEE (reference sequence). Written as DNA, the CDR3 is TGTGCCAGCAGCTTGGACAGGGAGTATGGCTACACCTTC. Amino acids: CASSLDREYGYTF.